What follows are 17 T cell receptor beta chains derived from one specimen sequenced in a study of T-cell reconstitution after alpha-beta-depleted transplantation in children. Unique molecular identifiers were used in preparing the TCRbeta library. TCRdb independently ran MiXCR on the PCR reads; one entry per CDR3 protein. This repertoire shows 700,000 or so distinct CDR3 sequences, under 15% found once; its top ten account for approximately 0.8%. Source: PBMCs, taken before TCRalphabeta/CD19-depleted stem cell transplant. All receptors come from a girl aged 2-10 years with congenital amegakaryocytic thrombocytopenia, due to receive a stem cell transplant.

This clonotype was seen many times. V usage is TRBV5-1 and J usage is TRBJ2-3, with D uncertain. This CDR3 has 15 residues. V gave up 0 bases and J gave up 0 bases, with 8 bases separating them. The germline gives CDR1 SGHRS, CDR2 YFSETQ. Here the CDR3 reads CASSLGLGSTDTQYF. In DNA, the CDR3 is TGCGCCAGCAGCTTGGGATTGGGGAGCACAGATACGCAGTATTTT.

CDR3 DNA sequence: TGCGCCAGCAGCGGATCGATCTACAGGTTCACTGAAGCTTTCTTT. Protein sequence: CASSGSIYRFTEAFF. The chain uses TRBV5-1 and TRBJ1-1, with D maybe TRBD1 (5 bases). The CDR3 extends over 15 amino acids. Trimming stripped 4 bases from V and 4 bases from J, with 17 bases between. Germline-derived CDR1 and CDR2 are SGHRS and YFSETQ.

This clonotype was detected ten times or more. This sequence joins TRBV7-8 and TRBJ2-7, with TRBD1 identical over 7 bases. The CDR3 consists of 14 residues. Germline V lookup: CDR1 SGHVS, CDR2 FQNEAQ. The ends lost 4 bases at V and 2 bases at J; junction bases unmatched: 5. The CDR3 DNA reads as TGTGCCAGCAGCTGGGGGACAGAAGCCTACGAGCAGTACTTC. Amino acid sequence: CASSWGTEAYEQYF.

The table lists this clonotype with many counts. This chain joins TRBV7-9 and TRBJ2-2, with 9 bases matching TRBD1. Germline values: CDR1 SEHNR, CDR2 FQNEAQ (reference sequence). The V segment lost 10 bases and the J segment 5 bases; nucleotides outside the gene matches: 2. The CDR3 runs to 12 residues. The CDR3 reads CATDRGTGELFF. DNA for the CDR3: TGTGCCACCGACAGGGGGACCGGGGAGCTGTTTTTT.

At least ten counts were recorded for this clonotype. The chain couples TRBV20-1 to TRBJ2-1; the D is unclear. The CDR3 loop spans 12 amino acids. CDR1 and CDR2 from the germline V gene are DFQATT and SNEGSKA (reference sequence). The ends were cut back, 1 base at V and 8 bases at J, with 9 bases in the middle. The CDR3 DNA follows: TGCAGTGCTAGAGGTGCATTCGATGAGCAGTTCTTC. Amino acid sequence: CSARGAFDEQFF.

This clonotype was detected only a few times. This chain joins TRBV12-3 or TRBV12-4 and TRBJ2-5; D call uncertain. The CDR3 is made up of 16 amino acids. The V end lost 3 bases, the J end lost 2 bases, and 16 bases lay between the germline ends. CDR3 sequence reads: CASSFGPGSGQETQYF. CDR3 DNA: TGTGCCAGCAGTTTTGGGCCGGGTTCGGGTCAAGAGACCCAGTACTTC.

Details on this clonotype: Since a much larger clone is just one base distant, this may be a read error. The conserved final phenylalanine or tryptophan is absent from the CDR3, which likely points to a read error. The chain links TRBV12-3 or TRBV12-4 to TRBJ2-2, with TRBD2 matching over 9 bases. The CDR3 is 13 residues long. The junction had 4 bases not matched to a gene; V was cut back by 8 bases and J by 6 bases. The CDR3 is CASSAGGPGELFL. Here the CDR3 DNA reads TGTGCCAGCTCAGCGGGAGGTCCCGGGGAGCTGTTTTTG.

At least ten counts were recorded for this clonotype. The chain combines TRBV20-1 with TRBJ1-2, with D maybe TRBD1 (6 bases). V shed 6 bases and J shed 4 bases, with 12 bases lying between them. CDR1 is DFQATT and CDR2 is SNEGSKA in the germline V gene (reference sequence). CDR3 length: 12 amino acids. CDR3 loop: CSAGTTIYGYTF. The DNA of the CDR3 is TGCAGTGCCGGGACAACCATCTATGGCTACACCTTC.

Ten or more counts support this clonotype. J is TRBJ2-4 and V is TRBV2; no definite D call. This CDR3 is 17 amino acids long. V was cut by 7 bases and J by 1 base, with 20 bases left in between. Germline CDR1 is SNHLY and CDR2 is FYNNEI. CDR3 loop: CASTALVGNTAKNIQYF. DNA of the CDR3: TGTGCCAGCACCGCCCTGGTGGGCAATACTGCCAAAAACATTCAGTACTTC.

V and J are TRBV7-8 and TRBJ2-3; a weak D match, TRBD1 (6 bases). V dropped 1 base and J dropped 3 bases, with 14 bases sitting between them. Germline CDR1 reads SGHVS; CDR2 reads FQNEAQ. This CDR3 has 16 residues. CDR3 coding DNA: TGTGCCAGCAGCTTAGACCGGGACACGGTAACAGATACGCAGTATTTT. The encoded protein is CASSLDRDTVTDTQYF.

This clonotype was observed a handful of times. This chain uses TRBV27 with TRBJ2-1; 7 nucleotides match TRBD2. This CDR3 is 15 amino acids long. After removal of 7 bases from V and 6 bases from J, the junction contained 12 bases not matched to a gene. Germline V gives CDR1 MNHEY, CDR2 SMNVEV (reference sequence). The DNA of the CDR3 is TGTGCCAGCAACCGGGGGGTAGCGGAGGTCAATGAGCAGTTCTTC. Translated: CASNRGVAEVNEQFF.

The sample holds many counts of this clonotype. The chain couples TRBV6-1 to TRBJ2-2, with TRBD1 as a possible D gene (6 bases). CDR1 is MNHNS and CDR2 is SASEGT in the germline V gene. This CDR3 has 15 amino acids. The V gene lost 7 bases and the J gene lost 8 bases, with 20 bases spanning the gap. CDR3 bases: TGTGCCAGCACCAGGGCAGGGGCGTACTCGGGGGAGCTGTTTTTT. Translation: CASTRAGAYSGELFF.

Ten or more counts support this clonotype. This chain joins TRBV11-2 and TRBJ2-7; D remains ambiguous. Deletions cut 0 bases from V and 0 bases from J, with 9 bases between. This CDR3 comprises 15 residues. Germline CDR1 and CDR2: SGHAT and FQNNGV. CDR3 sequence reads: CASSLEVPSSYEQYF. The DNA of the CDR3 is TGTGCCAGCAGCTTAGAAGTCCCTAGCTCCTACGAGCAGTACTTC.

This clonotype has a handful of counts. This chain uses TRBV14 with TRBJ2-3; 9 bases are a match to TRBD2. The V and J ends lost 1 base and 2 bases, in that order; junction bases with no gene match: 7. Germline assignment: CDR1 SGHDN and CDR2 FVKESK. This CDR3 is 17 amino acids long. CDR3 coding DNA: TGTGCCAGCAGCCAAGGTTCGCTAGCGGGATTCACAGATACGCAGTATTTT. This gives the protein CASSQGSLAGFTDTQYF.

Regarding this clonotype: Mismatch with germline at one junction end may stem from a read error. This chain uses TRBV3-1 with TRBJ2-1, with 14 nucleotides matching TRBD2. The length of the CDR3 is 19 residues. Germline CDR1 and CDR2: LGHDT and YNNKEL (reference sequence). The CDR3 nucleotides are TGTACCAGCAGTCCCGGGACTAGCGGGAGAGGGATGTACGTCAATGAGCAGTTCTTC. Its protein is CTSSPGTSGRGMYVNEQFF.

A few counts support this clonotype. CDR3 in DNA: TGTGCCAGCAGCCCTCCCTCCGGGGGACTAGAAGCTTTCTTT. It codes for CASSPPSGGLEAFF. The chain has TRBV7-8 and TRBJ1-1; possible D gene TRBD1, 5 bases. CDR3 length: 14 amino acids. The V gene's germline CDR1 is SGHVS and CDR2 FQNEAQ. Trimming shortened V by 5 bases and J by 8 bases, and 18 bases separated the two germline ends.

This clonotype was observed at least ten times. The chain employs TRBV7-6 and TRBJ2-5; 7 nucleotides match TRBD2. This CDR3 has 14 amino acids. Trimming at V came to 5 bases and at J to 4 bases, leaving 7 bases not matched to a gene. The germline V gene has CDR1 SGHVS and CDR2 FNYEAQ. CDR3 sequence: CASSLASGLETQYF. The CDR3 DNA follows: TGTGCCAGCAGCCTCGCTAGCGGACTAGAGACCCAGTACTTC.